The 10 T cell receptor beta chains below come from one sample, sequenced in a study of T cells in Graves' hyperthyroidism and ophthalmopathy. From RNA transcripts, TCR beta CDR3 regions were amplified. Primed by the HTBI set, a first-round RT-PCR was run on the TCR CDR3. TCRdb independently ran MiXCR on the multiplex PCR reads; one entry per CDR3 protein. The sample yields about 580,000 distinct CDR3 sequences, 46% seen once. The sequencing sample was made of peripheral blood or thyroid tissue (not recorded which). The receptors here all came from a woman aged 18-29 years with Graves' hyperthyroidism.

The table lists this clonotype with a few counts. The chain employs TRBV4-2 and TRBJ2-2, with 15 bases that match TRBD2. The CDR3 is 18 amino acids. V lost 4 bases, J lost 5 bases, and 8 bases stayed unmatched. From germline, CDR1 is LGHNA and CDR2 YNFKEQ. The CDR3 coding sequence is TGTGCCAGCAGCCCGGGACTAGCGGGAGGTGTTGTAACCGGGGAGCTGTTTTTT. It encodes CASSPGLAGGVVTGELFF.

This clonotype was observed at least ten times. The V and J genes are TRBV29-1 and TRBJ1-5, with D perhaps TRBD1 (5 bases). V was cut by 6 bases and J by 3 bases, with 9 bases left in between. Germline V gene data show CDR1 as SQVTM and CDR2 as ANQGSEA. This CDR3 comprises 12 residues. CDR3 loop: CSVGGTNQPQHF. Written as DNA, the CDR3 is TGCAGCGTCGGTGGGACCAATCAGCCCCAGCATTTT.

V gene TRBV5-1 combines with J gene TRBJ2-2, with TRBD1 identical over 9 bases. Trimming cost V 4 bases and J 3 bases; bases outside gene matches: 7. The germline gives CDR1 SGHRS, CDR2 YFSETQ. The CDR3 has 16 amino acids. CDR3 sequence (DNA): TGCGCCAGCAGCCCCCAACAGGGGGCAGACACCGGGGAGCTGTTTTTT. Protein: CASSPQQGADTGELFF.

This clonotype was counted many times. V usage is TRBV24-1 and J usage is TRBJ1-1; D is perhaps TRBD1 (5 bases). V dropped 6 bases and J dropped 1 base, with 5 bases sitting between them. CDR1 is KGHDR, CDR2 SFDVKD, per germline. The CDR3 has 12 amino acids. CDR3 sequence: CATSQGNTEAFF. The CDR3 nucleotides are TGTGCCACCAGTCAGGGGAACACTGAAGCTTTCTTT.

This clonotype was seen many times. The chain employs TRBV20-1 and TRBJ1-5; TRBD1 agrees at 9 bases. The ends lost 6 bases at V and 7 bases at J; junction bases unmatched: 7. Germline V lookup: CDR1 DFQATT, CDR2 SNEGSKA (reference sequence). The CDR3 covers 13 residues. The CDR3 DNA reads TGCAGTGCGGGGGGACAGGGCGGCCAGCCCCAGCATTTT. Its protein product is CSAGGQGGQPQHF.

Many counts were recorded for this clonotype. The chain combines TRBV5-1 with TRBJ1-4; tentative D call: TRBD1 (5 bases). Trimming pared 4 bases from V and 2 bases from J, leaving 12 bases between. Per germline, CDR1 SGHRS and CDR2 YFSETQ. The CDR3 is 15 residues long. The CDR3 here is CASSLGGVTNEKLFF. The DNA of the CDR3 is TGCGCCAGCAGCCTGGGAGGGGTCACTAATGAAAAACTGTTTTTT.

A note on this clonotype: A much larger clone lies one base from this, so it may be a read error. The rearrangement links TRBV12-3 or TRBV12-4 to TRBJ1-1; 8 bases map to TRBD1. This CDR3 has 16 amino acids. The CDR3 DNA reads as TGTGCCAGCAGCCTACCCCCAGGGGGCGTGGACACTAAAGCTTTCTTT. It encodes CASSLPPGGVDTKAFF.

Details on this clonotype: The junction departs from the called germline gene at one end, perhaps through a read error. The chain couples TRBV6-5 to TRBJ1-1, with D possibly matching TRBD1 (5 bases). Germline CDR1 and CDR2: MNHEY and SVGAGI. This CDR3 spans 12 amino acids. CDR3 DNA: TGTGCCAGCAGTCCACTGGACACTAAAGCTTTCTTT. Protein sequence: CASSPLDTKAFF.

In DNA, the CDR3 is TGTGCCATCAGTGAGTCGACACAGGGAACTGAAGCTTTCTTT. It yields the protein CAISESTQGTEAFF. The chain combines TRBV10-3 with TRBJ1-1; tentative D call: TRBD1 (6 bases). The germline V and J ends were trimmed by 0 bases and 5 bases, with 10 bases remaining between them. Looked up from germline, CDR1 is ENHRY and CDR2 is SYGVKD. The CDR3 sequence is 14 residues long.

The rearrangement uses TRBV4-1 and TRBJ1-4; maybe TRBD1 (5 bases). With 4 bases removed from V and 6 bases from J, the gap between germline ends came to 18 bases. The CDR3 sequence is 16 residues long. CDR1 is MGHRA and CDR2 is YSYEKL in the germline V gene. CDR3 DNA sequence: TGCGCCAGCAGCCCCGCGGGGGGGGTTTTAGATGAAAAACTGTTTTTT. Encoded protein: CASSPAGGVLDEKLFF.